The rows below give T cell receptor beta chains drawn from one sample of a study of blood T cell repertoires in COVID-19. Produced via immunoSEQ multiplex PCR; TCRdb's table is partial and in-frame only. The sample consists of roughly 290,000 clones, around 90% of them appearing once. Source material: PBMCs or T cells enriched from blood (not recorded which). The receptors were gathered from a woman in her 40s who had recovered from COVID-19. Both conserved end residues are part of each CDR3. The order of the fields is J gene, D gene, V gene, clone size, CDR3 DNA, CDR3 protein. The D gene is left open where the match is weak. The size field is filled for only some rows; it gives once, few, many or a size class.

>TRBJ1-4|.|TRBV11-1|.
TGTGCCAGCAGCAGAGCGCAGGAGGCTAATGAAAAACTGTTTTTT
CASSRAQEANEKLFF
>TRBJ1-1|.|TRBV7-6|.
TGTGCCAGCAGCCGGGGGGAGGGGTCGGCTGAAGCTTTCTTT
CASSRGEGSAEAFF
>TRBJ2-1|TRBD2|TRBV7-6|.
TGTGCCAGCAGCCCGACTAGCGGGACGTCCTACAATGAGCAGTTCTTC
CASSPTSGTSYNEQFF
>TRBJ1-5|.|TRBV19|.
TGTGCCAGTAGGACAAATAGCAATCAGCCCCAGCATTTT
CASRTNSNQPQHF
>TRBJ2-5|TRBD2|TRBV7-8|.
TGTGCCAGCAGCGCTAGCGGGAGCTGGGAGACCCAGTACTTC
CASSASGSWETQYF
>TRBJ1-1|.|TRBV19|.
TGTGCCAGTAGTATTTGGGGAGCCGCTGAAGCTTTCTTT
CASSIWGAAEAFF
>TRBJ1-3|.|TRBV29-1|.
TGCAGCGTGGGTCCCCCCCCAGGAACACCTGGAAACACCATATATTTT
CSVGPPPGTPGNTIYF
>TRBJ2-1|TRBD1|TRBV7-2|.
TGTGCCAGCAGCAGAAGGACAGGGGACGCCAATGAGCAGTTCTTC
CASSRRTGDANEQFF
>TRBJ1-4|.|TRBV7-9|.
TGTGCCAGCACCCTGGGGCTGGATGAAAAACTGTTTTTT
CASTLGLDEKLFF
>TRBJ2-1|TRBD1|TRBV7-9|.
TGTGCCAGCAGCTCCCGGGGACAGGGGGCGGCTAGCGGGACTGAGCAGTTCTTC
CASSSRGQGAASGTEQFF
>TRBJ2-5|TRBD2|TRBV24-1|.
TGTGCCACCGGGCGGGGGGCTGCAGAGACCCAGTACTTC
CATGRGAAETQYF
>TRBJ2-3|.|TRBV7-5|.
TGTGCCAGAAGCCCCCGCGGGGGAGTAGGCACAGATACGCAGTATTTT
CARSPRGGVGTDTQYF
>TRBJ2-7|.|TRBV19|.
TGTGCCAGTAGTATCGACATTACTAGCTCCTACGAGCAGTACTTC
CASSIDITSSYEQYF
>TRBJ2-7|TRBD1|TRBV7-2|.
TGTGCCAGCAGCATGTGGACAGGGGGGGACGAGCAGTACTTC
CASSMWTGGDEQYF
>TRBJ1-2|TRBD1|TRBV6-2/TRBV6-3|once
TGTGCCAGCAGTACAGGGGGCGACTATGGCTACACCTTC
CASSTGGDYGYTF
>TRBJ1-2|TRBD1|TRBV7-2|.
TGTGCCAGCAGCTTAGCGACAGGGACTAACTATGGCTACACCTTC
CASSLATGTNYGYTF
>TRBJ2-7|TRBD2|TRBV6-5|.
TGTGCCAGCAGTTACGCAACTAGCGGCTCCTACGAGCAGTACTTC
CASSYATSGSYEQYF
>TRBJ1-6|TRBD1|TRBV4-3|.
TGCGCCAGCAGCCAGGGATTAGGGACAGGGGGATCTTTGAATTCACCCCTCCACTTT
CASSQGLGTGGSLNSPLHF
>TRBJ1-1|.|TRBV12-3/TRBV12-4|.
TGTGCCAGCACGAGGGCCTCTGAAGCTTTCTTT
CASTRASEAFF
>TRBJ2-5|.|TRBV18|.
TGTGCCAGCTCACCCCGCCTGGCGGAAACTACGGGGGAGACCCAGTACTTC
CASSPRLAETTGETQYF
>TRBJ2-3|TRBD2|TRBV7-8|once
TGTGCCAGCAGCTTAGTGTTGAGCGGGAGTGGAGATACGCAGTATTTT
CASSLVLSGSGDTQYF
>TRBJ2-7|TRBD1|TRBV28|few
TGTGCCAGCGCTGCAGGGGGATTATATGAGCAGTACTTC
CASAAGGLYEQYF
>TRBJ1-2|.|TRBV2|.
TGTGCCAGCAGTGATGTCCAGGGTGGGGATGGCTACACCTTC
CASSDVQGGDGYTF
>TRBJ2-1|TRBD2|TRBV28|once
TGTGCCAGCAGTTTAGGCGGTAGCGGGCACAATGAGCAGTTCTTC
CASSLGGSGHNEQFF
>TRBJ1-5|.|TRBV23-1|.
TGCGCCAGCAGTCAATCAGGGGGCAATCAGCCCCAGCATTTT
CASSQSGGNQPQHF
>TRBJ2-7|.|TRBV5-1|.
TGCGCCAGCAGCTTGACAGCGGCGCCCTACTACGAGCAGTACTTC
CASSLTAAPYYEQYF
>TRBJ2-3|TRBD2|TRBV13|once
TGTGCCAGCAGTTTGACTAGCGGCACAGATACGCAGTATTTT
CASSLTSGTDTQYF
>TRBJ2-7|.|TRBV24-1|.
TGTGCCACCAGTGAGCCTCCTACGGTCCCCTCCTACGAGCAGTACTTC
CATSEPPTVPSYEQYF
>TRBJ2-7|TRBD1|TRBV6-5|.
TGTGCCAGCAGGAATACAGGGGAATTGTACGAGCAGTACTTC
CASRNTGELYEQYF
>TRBJ1-5|.|TRBV6-2/TRBV6-3|.
TGTGCCAGCAGTTACTACGGGGTTTGGGATCAGCCCCAGCATTTT
CASSYYGVWDQPQHF
>TRBJ1-4|.|TRBV28|.
TGTGCCAGCAGTATAGGGGCTACTAATGAAAAACTGTTTTTT
CASSIGATNEKLFF
>TRBJ2-1|.|TRBV14|once
TGTGCCAGCAGCCAAGAGTGGGGGGTGCGGTACAATGAGCAGTTCTTC
CASSQEWGVRYNEQFF
>TRBJ2-5|TRBD2|TRBV3-1/TRBV3-2|.
TGTGCCGCTAGCGGAGAGGGACAAGAGACCCAGTACTTC
CAASGEGQETQYF
>TRBJ1-2|TRBD1|TRBV27|.
TGTGCCAGCAGTCCAGGACCCGGGACAGGCAATAATGCTAACTATGGCTACACCTTC
CASSPGPGTGNNANYGYTF
>TRBJ1-5|TRBD1|TRBV5-1|.
TGCGCCAGCAGTAAAGACACAGGGGGGAATCAGCCCCAGCATTTT
CASSKDTGGNQPQHF
>TRBJ2-3|.|TRBV6-5|.
TGTGCCAGCAGTCCCCCTCTCGGTACGCAGTATTTT
CASSPPLGTQYF
>TRBJ2-1|TRBD2|TRBV28|once
TGTGCCAGCACCATCGACGGGACTAGCGGTAATGAGCAGTTCTTC
CASTIDGTSGNEQFF
>TRBJ2-1|TRBD2|TRBV9|.
TGTGCCAGCAGCGTAGGAAACGGGAGGGCCGATGAGCAGTTCTTC
CASSVGNGRADEQFF
>TRBJ2-1|.|TRBV7-3|once
TGTGCCAGCAGCTTAGGCAACTACAATGAGCAGTTCTTC
CASSLGNYNEQFF
>TRBJ2-1|TRBD2|TRBV27|.
TGTGCCAGCAGTTCGCAACCCCTAGCGGGAGGGCCTGGGGATGAGCAGTTCTTC
CASSSQPLAGGPGDEQFF
>TRBJ1-3|.|TRBV28|.
TGTGCCAGCAGTCCGGGGGGCGCGGGGTACTCTGGAAACACCATATATTTT
CASSPGGAGYSGNTIYF
>TRBJ1-2|.|TRBV7-2|.
.
CASSFGTGALTF